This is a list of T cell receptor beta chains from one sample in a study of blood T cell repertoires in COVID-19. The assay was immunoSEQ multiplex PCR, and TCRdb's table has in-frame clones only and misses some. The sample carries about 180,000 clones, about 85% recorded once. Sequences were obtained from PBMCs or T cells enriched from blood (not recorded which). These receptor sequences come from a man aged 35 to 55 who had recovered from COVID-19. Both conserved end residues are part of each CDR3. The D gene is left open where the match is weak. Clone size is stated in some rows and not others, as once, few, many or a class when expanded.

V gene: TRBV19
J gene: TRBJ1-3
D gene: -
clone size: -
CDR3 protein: CASSLGHGNTIYF
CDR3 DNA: TGTGCCAGTAGTTTAGGGCACGGAAACACCATATATTTT

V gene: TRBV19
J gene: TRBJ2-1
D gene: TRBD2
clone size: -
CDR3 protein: CASSGTSDEQFF
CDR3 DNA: TGTGCCAGTTCCGGGACTAGCGATGAGCAGTTCTTC

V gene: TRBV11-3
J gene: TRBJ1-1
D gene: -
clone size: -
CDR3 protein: CASSLGRGPEAFF
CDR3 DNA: TGTGCCAGCAGCTTAGGGAGGGGACCCGAAGCTTTCTTT

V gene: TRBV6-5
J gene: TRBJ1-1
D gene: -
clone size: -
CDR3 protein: CASSHREGNTEAFF
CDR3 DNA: TGTGCCAGCAGTCACAGGGAAGGGAACACTGAAGCTTTCTTT

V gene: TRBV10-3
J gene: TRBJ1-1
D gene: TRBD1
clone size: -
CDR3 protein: CAISQGAERSEAFF
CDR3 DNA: TGTGCCATCAGCCAGGGGGCGGAAAGGTCTGAAGCTTTCTTT

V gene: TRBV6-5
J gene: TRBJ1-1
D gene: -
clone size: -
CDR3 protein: CASSPGGNRAAFF
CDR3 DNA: TGTGCCAGCAGCCCCGGGGGGAATCGGGCCGCTTTCTTT

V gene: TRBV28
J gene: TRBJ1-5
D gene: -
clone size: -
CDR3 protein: CASSPIYQPQHF
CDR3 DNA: TGTGCCAGCAGCCCTATATACCAGCCCCAGCATTTT

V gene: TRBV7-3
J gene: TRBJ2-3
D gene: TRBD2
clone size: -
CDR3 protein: CASSPTPAGGTDTQYF
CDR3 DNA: TGTGCCAGCAGTCCCACCCCTGCGGGAGGTACAGATACGCAGTATTTT

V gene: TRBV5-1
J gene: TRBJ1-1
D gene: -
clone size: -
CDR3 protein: CASSLRGEMYTEAFF
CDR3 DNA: TGCGCCAGCAGCTTAAGGGGTGAAATGTACACTGAAGCTTTCTTT

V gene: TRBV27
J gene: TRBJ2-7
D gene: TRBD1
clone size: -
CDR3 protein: CASSFAGQGLSEQYF
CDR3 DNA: TGTGCCAGCAGTTTTGCCGGACAGGGCCTTTCCGAGCAGTACTTC

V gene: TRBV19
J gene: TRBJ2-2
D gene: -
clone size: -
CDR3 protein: CASSRRAENTGELFF
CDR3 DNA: TGTGCCAGTAGTCGGAGGGCAGAGAACACCGGGGAGCTGTTTTTT

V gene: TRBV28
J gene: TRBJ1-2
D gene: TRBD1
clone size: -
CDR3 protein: CASSLYTGGADYGYTF
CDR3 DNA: TGTGCCAGCAGTTTATACACAGGGGGCGCAGACTATGGCTACACCTTC

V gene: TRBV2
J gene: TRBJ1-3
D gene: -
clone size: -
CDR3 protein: CASMQGPGNTIYF
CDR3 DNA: TGTGCCAGCATGCAGGGCCCTGGAAACACCATATATTTT

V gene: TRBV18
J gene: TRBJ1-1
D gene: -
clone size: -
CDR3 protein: CASSRPSGNTEAFF
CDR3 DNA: TGTGCCAGCTCACGCCCCTCCGGGAACACTGAAGCTTTCTTT

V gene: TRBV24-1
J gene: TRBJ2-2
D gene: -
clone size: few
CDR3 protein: CATSPHRWNTGELFF
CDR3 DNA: TGTGCCACCAGTCCTCACCGGTGGAACACCGGGGAGCTGTTTTTT

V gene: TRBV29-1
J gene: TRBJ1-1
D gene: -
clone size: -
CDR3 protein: CSVDDRGRMNTEAFF
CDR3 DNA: TGCAGCGTTGATGATAGGGGCAGGATGAACACTGAAGCTTTCTTT

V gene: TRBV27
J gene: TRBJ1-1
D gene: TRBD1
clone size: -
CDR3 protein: CASTRSGGTEAFF
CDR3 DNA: TGTGCCAGCACAAGGTCAGGGGGCACTGAAGCTTTCTTT

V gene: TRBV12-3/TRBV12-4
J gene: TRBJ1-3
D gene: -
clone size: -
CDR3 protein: CASRPGAGNTIYF
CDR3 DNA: TGTGCCAGCAGGCCAGGGGCTGGAAACACCATATATTTT

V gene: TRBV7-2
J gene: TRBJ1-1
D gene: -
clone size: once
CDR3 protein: CASSLRFRGGTQRTEAFF
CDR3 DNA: TGTGCCAGCAGCTTAAGGTTTAGGGGGGGGACGCAGAGGACTGAAGCTTTCTTT

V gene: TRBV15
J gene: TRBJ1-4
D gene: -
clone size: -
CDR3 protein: CATSAQRGTNEKLFF
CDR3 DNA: TGTGCCACCAGCGCACAGAGAGGGACTAATGAAAAACTGTTTTTT

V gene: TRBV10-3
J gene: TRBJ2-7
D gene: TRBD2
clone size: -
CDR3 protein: CAIKKWREGDEQYF
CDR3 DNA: TGTGCCATCAAAAAGTGGCGGGAGGGCGACGAGCAGTACTTC

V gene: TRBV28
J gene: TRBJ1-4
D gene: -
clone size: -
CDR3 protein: CASSPTATNEKLFF
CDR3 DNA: TGTGCCAGCAGCCCGACAGCAACTAATGAAAAACTGTTTTTT

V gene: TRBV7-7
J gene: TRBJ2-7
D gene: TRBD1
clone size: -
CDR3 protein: CASSLGQGVSYEQYF
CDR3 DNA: TGTGCTAGCAGCTTAGGACAGGGGGTCTCCTACGAGCAGTACTTC

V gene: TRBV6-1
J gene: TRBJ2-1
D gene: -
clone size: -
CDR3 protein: CASSDPPVYNEQFF
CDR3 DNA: TGTGCCAGCAGTGACCCACCGGTTTACAATGAGCAGTTCTTC

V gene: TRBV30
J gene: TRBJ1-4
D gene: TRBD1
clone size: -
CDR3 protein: CAWSATGIGEKLFF
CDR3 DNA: TGTGCCTGGAGTGCGACAGGGATCGGTGAAAAACTGTTTTTT

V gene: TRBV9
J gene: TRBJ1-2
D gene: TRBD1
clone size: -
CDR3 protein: CASNLGQGLYGYTF
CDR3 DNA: TGTGCCAGCAACCTGGGACAGGGACTCTATGGCTACACCTTC

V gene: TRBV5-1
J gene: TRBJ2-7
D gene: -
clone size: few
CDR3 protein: CASSFLGENYEQYF
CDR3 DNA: TGCGCCAGCAGCTTCCTTGGAGAGAATTACGAGCAGTACTTC

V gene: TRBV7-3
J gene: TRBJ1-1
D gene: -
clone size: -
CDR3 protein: CASSGGAGRTEAFF
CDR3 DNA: TGTGCCAGCAGCGGCGGGGCAGGGAGAACTGAAGCTTTCTTT

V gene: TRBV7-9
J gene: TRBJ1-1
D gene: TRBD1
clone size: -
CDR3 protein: CASSSGQGREAFF
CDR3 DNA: TGTGCCAGCAGCTCCGGACAGGGGAGAGAAGCTTTCTTT

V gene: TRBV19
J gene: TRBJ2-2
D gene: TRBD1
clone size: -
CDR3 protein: CASSTTGQGSGELFF
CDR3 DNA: TGTGCCAGTAGTACGACGGGACAGGGCAGCGGGGAGCTGTTTTTT

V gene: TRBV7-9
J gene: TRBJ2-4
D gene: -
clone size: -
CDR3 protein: CASSPRQGTAKNIQYF
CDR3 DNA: TGTGCCAGCAGCCCTAGGCAGGGGACGGCCAAAAACATTCAGTACTTC

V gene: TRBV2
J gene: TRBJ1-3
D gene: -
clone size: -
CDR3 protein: CASRVSFRTGNTIYF
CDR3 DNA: TGTGCCAGCCGGGTCTCTTTTCGAACTGGAAACACCATATATTTT

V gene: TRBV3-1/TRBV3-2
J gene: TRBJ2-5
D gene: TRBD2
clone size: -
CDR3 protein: CASSQTLAGREETQYF
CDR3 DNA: TGTGCCAGCAGCCAAACCCTAGCGGGACGTGAAGAGACCCAGTACTTC

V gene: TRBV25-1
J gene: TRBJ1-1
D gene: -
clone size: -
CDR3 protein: CASSGHGSVGKAFF
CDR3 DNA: TGTGCCAGCAGCGGACACGGGTCCGTGGGTAAAGCTTTCTTT

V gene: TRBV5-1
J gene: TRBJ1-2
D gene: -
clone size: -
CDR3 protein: CASGGRVGGYTF
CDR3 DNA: TGCGCCAGCGGCGGCAGGGTAGGAGGCTACACCTTC

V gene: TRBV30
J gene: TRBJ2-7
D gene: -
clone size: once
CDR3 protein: CAWSNTGHEQYF
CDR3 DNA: TGTGCCTGGAGTAACACGGGTCACGAGCAGTACTTC

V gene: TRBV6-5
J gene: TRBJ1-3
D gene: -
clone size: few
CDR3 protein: CASSSNRASGNTIYF
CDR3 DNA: TGTGCCAGCAGTTCCAACAGGGCCTCTGGAAACACCATATATTTT

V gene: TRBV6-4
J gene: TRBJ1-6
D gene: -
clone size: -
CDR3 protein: CATQQGPNSPLHF
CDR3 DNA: TGTGCCACCCAACAGGGACCTAATTCACCCCTCCACTTT

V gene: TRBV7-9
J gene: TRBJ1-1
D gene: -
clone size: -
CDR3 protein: CASRTEGQNTEAFF
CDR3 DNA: TGTGCCAGCAGAACCGAAGGACAGAACACTGAAGCTTTCTTT

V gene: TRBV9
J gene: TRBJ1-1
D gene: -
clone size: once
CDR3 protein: CASSSHSNTEAFF
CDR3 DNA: TGTGCCAGCAGCTCCCACTCGAACACTGAAGCTTTCTTT

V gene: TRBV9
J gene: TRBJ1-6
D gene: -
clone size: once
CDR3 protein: CASSGTGSSYNSPLHF
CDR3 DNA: TGTGCCAGCAGCGGAACAGGGAGCTCCTATAATTCACCCCTCCACTTT

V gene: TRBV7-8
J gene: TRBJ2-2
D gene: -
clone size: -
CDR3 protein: CASSFPRMWASKAGELFF
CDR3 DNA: TGTGCCAGCAGCTTCCCTCGAATGTGGGCTAGCAAGGCCGGGGAGCTGTTTTTT

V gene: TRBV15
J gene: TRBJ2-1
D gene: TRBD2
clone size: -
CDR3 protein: CATSWEGGAGGGEQFF
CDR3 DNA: TGTGCCACCAGCTGGGAAGGTGGAGCGGGGGGTGGTGAGCAGTTCTTC

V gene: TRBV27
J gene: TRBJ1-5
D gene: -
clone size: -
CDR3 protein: CASSFGVGNQPQHF
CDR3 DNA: TGTGCCAGCAGTTTCGGGGTGGGAAATCAGCCCCAGCATTTT

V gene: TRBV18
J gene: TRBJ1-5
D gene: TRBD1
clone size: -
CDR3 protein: CASSPSGGGNQPQHF
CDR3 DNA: TGTGCCAGCTCACCTTCAGGGGGCGGCAATCAGCCCCAGCATTTT

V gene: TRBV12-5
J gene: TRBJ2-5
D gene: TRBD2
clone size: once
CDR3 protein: CASGLDSSGGQETQYF
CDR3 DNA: TGTGCTAGTGGTTTGGATTCTAGCGGGGGCCAAGAGACCCAGTACTTC

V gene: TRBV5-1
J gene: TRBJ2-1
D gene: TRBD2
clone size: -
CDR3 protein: CASSFSGGLGQWQFF
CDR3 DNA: TGCGCCAGCAGCTTTAGCGGGGGACTCGGCCAATGGCAGTTCTTC

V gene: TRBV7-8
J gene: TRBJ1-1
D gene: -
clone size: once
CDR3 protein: CASSLVSGGNTEAFF
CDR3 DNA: TGTGCCAGCAGCTTAGTAAGCGGGGGGAACACTGAAGCTTTCTTT

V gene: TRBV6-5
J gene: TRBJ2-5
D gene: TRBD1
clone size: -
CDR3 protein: CASRTGPLQETQYF
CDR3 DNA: TGTGCCAGCCGGACAGGGCCCCTGCAAGAGACCCAGTACTTC

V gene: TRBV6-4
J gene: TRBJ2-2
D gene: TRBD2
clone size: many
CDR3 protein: CASSDSAGGPGELFF
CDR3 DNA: TGTGCCAGCAGTGACTCAGCGGGGGGGCCCGGGGAGCTGTTTTTT

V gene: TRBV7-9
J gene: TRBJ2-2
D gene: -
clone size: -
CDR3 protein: CASSLASVGAGELFF
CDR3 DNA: TGTGCCAGCAGCTTAGCGTCAGTTGGAGCCGGGGAGCTGTTTTTT

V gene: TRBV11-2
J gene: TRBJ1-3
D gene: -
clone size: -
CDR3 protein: CASSLAPQRNTIYF
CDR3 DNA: TGTGCCAGCAGCTTAGCTCCGCAGAGAAACACCATATATTTT